The TCR beta chain under discussion was sequenced for a study of cytomegalovirus exposure and HLA in healthy donors. Study-level points and caveats: Across HLA loci, a later analysis found differing TCR association rates, with DRB1 most and HLA-C fewest.

The PCR contained 60 Vbeta and 13 Jbeta primers. Only in-frame clones appear in the TCRdb table, and some are missing; sequencing was by immunoSEQ multiplex PCR. The table records 99,000 or so clones, around 75% of them present only once. As to this clone: Its antigen remains unknown.

V lost 1 base and J 0 bases, leaving 12 bases between the germline ends. Germline lookup yields CDR1 SQVTM and CDR2 ANQGSEA. The length of the CDR3 is 15 residues. V gene TRBV29-1 combines with J gene TRBJ1-2; D is possibly TRBD1 (6 bases). The sequence was obtained from a man aged 25-40 years in good health and CMV-seronegative. Source material: PBMCs. CDR3 DNA sequence: TGCAGCGTTGAAGGGACAGTGAGTTCTAACTATGGCTACACCTTC. This encodes CSVEGTVSSNYGYTF.